This TCR beta chain was profiled in a study of cytomegalovirus exposure and HLA in healthy donors. Study-level results: An analysis done earlier found most TCR beta V segments productive about 87% or about 30% of the time.

The PCR used 60 Vbeta and 13 Jbeta primers. Sequencing used immunoSEQ multiplex PCR; TCRdb keeps in-frame clones, though not all of them. The sample holds 150,000 to 200,000 clones; 60% to 80% are singletons and the top ten take around an eighth. A note on this clone: Its antigen is not known.

Material: PBMCs. This TCR was recovered from a man aged 50 to 60 in good health and CMV-seropositive.

The CDR3 DNA follows: TGTGCCAGCAGCCTTACCTACGAGCAGTACTTC. It specifies CASSLTYEQYF. The chain employs TRBV7-8 and TRBJ2-7; D remains unclear. In germline, CDR1 is SGHVS, CDR2 FQNEAQ. CDR3 length: 11 amino acids. The germline V and J ends were trimmed by 5 bases and 2 bases, with 4 bases remaining between them.